This T cell receptor beta chain was sequenced in a study of OX40 agonist ivuxolimab in advanced cancers. Study at large: Subjects had a mean age of about 65 years, with a range of roughly 23 to 79; around 80% were male. Eligibility rules accepted prior anti-PD-1, anti-PD-L1 or anti-CTLA-4 therapy, and 35% to 40% had some.

Profiled with immunoSEQ multiplex PCR; TCRdb holds only in-frame clones, not every one. Of tens of thousands of clones in the sample, about 91% were seen once. With respect to this clone: Its target is unknown.

Study-wide points: There were, on average, more expanded clones in CD8+ T cells than in CD4+. Clonal expansion was among the lowest in partial responders at 0.1-3.0 mg/kg, especially CD8+.

The receptor was derived from an adult with an advanced solid tumor such as melanoma, head and neck, liver or kidney cancer. The source was CD4+ or CD8+ T cells sorted from blood, collected in a trial of the OX40 agonist ivuxolimab.

CDR3 sequence reads: CASSPGQGTYGYTF. The CDR3 DNA reads as TGTGCCAGCAGTCCCGGCCAGGGTACCTATGGCTACACCTTC. The J gene is TRBJ1-2, the V gene TRBV27, with D possibly matching TRBD1 (5 bases). The V end lost 5 bases, the J end lost 4 bases, and 14 bases lay between the germline ends. Germline-derived CDR1 and CDR2 are MNHEY and SMNVEV (reference sequence). The length of the CDR3 is 14 residues.